These T cell receptor beta chains were read from a single sample in a study of beta chain features in type 1 diabetes. Generated by immunoSEQ multiplex PCR, the TCRdb table keeps only in-frame clones and is missing some. Of almost 350,000 clones in the sample, roughly 8% were seen once. The sequenced material came from central memory CD4+ T cells from blood. The receptors stem from a woman under 30 in good health. The CDR3 runs from the conserved cysteine through the conserved F or W. D genes are given only for firm matches. Clone size is given for some rows only: seen once, a few or many times, or a class if the clone is expanded.

V	J	D	size	CDR3
TRBV13	TRBJ2-7	TRBD2	many	CASSLRVGSGTYEQYF
TRBV23-1	TRBJ1-1	NA	few	CASSTLRNAEAFF
TRBV11-2	TRBJ2-5	NA	NA	CASSYSGGQETQYF
TRBV7-2	TRBJ2-3	TRBD2	many	CASSFKRGSTDTQYF
TRBV18	TRBJ2-3	TRBD2	NA	CASSLRLAAEGGTDTQYF
TRBV19	TRBJ2-6	NA	NA	CASYSGSGANVLTF
TRBV10-3	TRBJ2-7	NA	few	CAIMDRDYEQYF
TRBV10-3	TRBJ1-2	NA	NA	CAISVQKNRVTDGYTF
TRBV27	TRBJ2-7	TRBD2	NA	CASRRKASGSTPYEQYF
TRBV7-9	TRBJ2-7	TRBD2	many	CASRATSGGYEQYF
TRBV15	TRBJ2-7	NA	few	CATSREGGSYEQYF
TRBV7-9	TRBJ2-7	NA	many	CASSPSYEQYF
TRBV7-2	TRBJ2-3	TRBD2	NA	CASSLARTSGSDTQYF
TRBV27	TRBJ2-7	TRBD2	NA	CASSFQSGRRSYEQYF
TRBV5-1	TRBJ1-2	NA	few	CASSLEPRWGYTF
TRBV29-1	TRBJ1-2	NA	few	CSAPDPRATPNYGYTF
TRBV14	TRBJ2-7	NA	NA	CASSPRTDSSYEQYF
TRBV29-1	TRBJ2-7	NA	few	CSVEDRNGISGPYEQYF
TRBV7-2	TRBJ2-3	TRBD1	NA	CASSSGGWFTDTQYF
TRBV7-8	TRBJ1-5	NA	few	CASSLMAGSNQPQHF
TRBV7-8	TRBJ2-5	NA	many	CASSFGETQYF
TRBV5-6	TRBJ2-7	TRBD2	NA	CASSPGTSGLYEQYF
TRBV6-5	TRBJ1-4	NA	NA	CASSSRVSATNEKLFF
TRBV27	TRBJ2-5	NA	many	CASRQSGETQYF
TRBV11-3	TRBJ2-7	TRBD1	NA	CASSTLQGAEQYF
TRBV7-2	TRBJ2-2	NA	few	CASSLVRQTGELFF
TRBV28	TRBJ1-4	NA	NA	CASSLYTPATNEKLFF
TRBV4-2	TRBJ1-5	TRBD1	NA	CASSQGGDRGRKAQHF
TRBV11-1	TRBJ2-3	NA	few	CASSSGWDTQYF
TRBV28	TRBJ1-1	NA	NA	CASSRPGGRGEAFF
TRBV9	TRBJ2-2	NA	once	CASSASGTNTGELFF
TRBV6-5	TRBJ2-7	TRBD2	NA	CASSSRQTGGSRVF
TRBV11-2	TRBJ1-5	TRBD1	few	CASSLGTGSNQPQHF
TRBV6-5	TRBJ2-2	TRBD1	few	CASSYGQAINTGELFF
TRBV7-8	TRBJ2-3	TRBD2	many	CASSFGLAGSRDTQYF
TRBV7-3	TRBJ2-3	NA	NA	CASSLMQATDTQYF
TRBV19	TRBJ2-2	NA	few	CASNIEQASGELFF
TRBV15	TRBJ2-7	TRBD2	NA	CATSTSAYEQYF
TRBV14	TRBJ2-7	NA	few	CASSQCAEILYEQYF
TRBV27	TRBJ2-2	NA	many	CASTRTLGDTGELFF
TRBV15	TRBJ1-2	NA	few	CATSRDRNGYTF
TRBV7-6	TRBJ2-1	NA	few	CASSLGTYNEQFF
TRBV28	TRBJ1-4	TRBD1	few	CASHSGTGLKKLFF
TRBV2	TRBJ2-7	TRBD2	many	CASSDGLADYEQYF
TRBV5-4	TRBJ1-4	NA	few	CASSFGGAGNEKLFF
TRBV28	TRBJ2-4	NA	many	CASSLAKNIQYF